The present TCR beta chain was sequenced within a study of CD8 T cells in Susac syndrome. General study findings and limits: The study's TCR sequencing and HLA analysis covered a relatively small number of individuals, and the study acknowledged this.

About this clonotype itself: Its specificity is unknown.

The RNA input was about 0.5 to 1 ug, and it was reverse transcribed with random hexamers. Amplification of TCR beta CDR3 used immunoSEQ multiplex PCR across 54 Vbeta and 13 Jbeta. TCRdb ran MiXCR on the immunoSEQ multiplex PCR reads and lists one entry per CDR3 protein. The sample shows under 550,000 distinct CDR3 sequences, around 85% of them seen only once. In blood CD8+ and CD4+ T cells, TCR beta underwent sequencing. The patients who served as multiple sclerosis controls were treatment-naive and had stable or active relapsing-remitting disease that fulfilled the revised McDonald criteria. Sequencing was carried out using CD8+ T cells from PBMCs. This receptor was taken from a human donor with multiple sclerosis.

As DNA, the CDR3 is TGCGCCAGCAGCCAAATCCCGGGACAAGGGCATCAGCCCCAGCATTTT. Amino acids: CASSQIPGQGHQPQHF. The chain has TRBV4-1 and TRBJ1-5, with TRBD1 as a possible D gene (6 bases). The V and J ends lost 2 bases and 5 bases respectively, with 16 bases between them. The CDR3 covers 16 residues. Per the germline V gene, CDR1 is MGHRA and CDR2 is YSYEKL.